This T cell receptor (beta chain) emerged from a study of T-cell reconstitution after alpha-beta-depleted transplantation in children (TCRdb year 2016). A note on the overall study: The study quantitatively tracked T-cell immune reconstitution after TCRalphabeta/CD19-depleted allogeneic hematopoietic cell transplantation in children using TCR repertoire profiling.

The library was prepared using PCR. TCRdb names Illumina HiSeq 2500 as the instrument used. Molecular barcoding was employed in the preparation of TCR libraries, with unique molecular identifiers being used to normalize TCRbeta repertoire quantification. Clones were called with MiXCR by TCRdb after fastp trimmed the public reads at Q25, and only in-frame beta chains were retained. Rows merge per CDR3 protein into single entries with the most common DNA and genes. Present in this sample are around 92,000 distinct CDR3 sequences, 12% of which were seen just once. Over 11% of the sample goes to the ten largest clones. In its sample, this clonotype was seen many times. It lacks a known antigen. Base qualities are not provided; no much larger clone lies one nucleotide away. The V and J ends are trimmed by 7 bases and 1 base, leaving 13 bases between them. For CDR1 and CDR2, the germline V gene lists MNHNS and SASEGT. From cysteine to phenylalanine, the CDR3 is 14 amino acids long. Here the CDR3 DNA is all that survives: 42 bases in frame from base 1.

The clonotype was recovered from a human donor who donated a stem cell graft to a child with inherited bone marrow failure. Sample: PBMCs from the stem cell graft donor, taken from the stem cell graft. The chain employs TRBV6-1 and TRBJ1-1; no D gene is confidently identified. The sequenced DNA is TGTGCCAGCACCCCCCCGATGGGGAACACTGAAGCTTTCTTT. Its protein reads: CASTPPMGNTEAFF.